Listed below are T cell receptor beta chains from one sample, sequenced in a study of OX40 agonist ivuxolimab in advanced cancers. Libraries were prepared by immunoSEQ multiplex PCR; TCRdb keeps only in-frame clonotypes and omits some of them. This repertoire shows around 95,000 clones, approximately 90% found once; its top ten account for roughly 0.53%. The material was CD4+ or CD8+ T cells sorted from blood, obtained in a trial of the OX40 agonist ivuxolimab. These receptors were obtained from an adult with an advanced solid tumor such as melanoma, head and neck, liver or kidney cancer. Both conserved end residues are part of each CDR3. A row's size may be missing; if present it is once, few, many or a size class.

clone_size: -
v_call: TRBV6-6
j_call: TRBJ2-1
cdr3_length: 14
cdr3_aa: CASSYSIPNNEQFF

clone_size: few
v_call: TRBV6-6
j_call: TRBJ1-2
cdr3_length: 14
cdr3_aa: CASSYDGTGEGYTF

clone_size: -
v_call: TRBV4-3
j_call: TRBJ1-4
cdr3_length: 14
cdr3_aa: CASSQDLVREKLFF

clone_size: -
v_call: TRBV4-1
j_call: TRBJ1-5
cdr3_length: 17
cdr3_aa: CASSQTQGVRSNQPQHF

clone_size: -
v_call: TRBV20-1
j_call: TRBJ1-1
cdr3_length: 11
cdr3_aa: CSARDQREAFF

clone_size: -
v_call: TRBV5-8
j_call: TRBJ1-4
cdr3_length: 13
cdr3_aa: CASSPGQGEKLFF

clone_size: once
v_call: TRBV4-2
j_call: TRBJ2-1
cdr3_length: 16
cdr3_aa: CASSSRVQREGHEQFF

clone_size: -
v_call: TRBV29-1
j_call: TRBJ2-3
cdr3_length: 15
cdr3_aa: CSVAMAAGGTDTQYF

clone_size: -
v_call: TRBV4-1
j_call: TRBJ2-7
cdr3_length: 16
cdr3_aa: CASSQAGLAGGDEQYF

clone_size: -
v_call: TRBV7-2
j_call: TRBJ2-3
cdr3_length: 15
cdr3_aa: CASSLRTGATDTQYF

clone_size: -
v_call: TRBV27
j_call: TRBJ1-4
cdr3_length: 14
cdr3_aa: CASSLQGTPEKLFF

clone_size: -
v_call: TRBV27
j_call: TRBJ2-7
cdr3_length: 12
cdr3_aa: CASGSVAPGQYF

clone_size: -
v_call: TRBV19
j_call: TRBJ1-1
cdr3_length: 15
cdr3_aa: CASSMHRKMNTEAFF

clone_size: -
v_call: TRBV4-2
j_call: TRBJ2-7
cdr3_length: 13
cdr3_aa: CASSQRDFYEQYF

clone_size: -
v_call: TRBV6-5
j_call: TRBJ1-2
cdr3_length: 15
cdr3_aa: CASSRTEAGGYGYTF